This TCR beta chain was observed in a study of control samples from healthy donors and cancer patients. The CDR3 totals 12 residues. Germline V gene lookup returns CDR1 SGHDN and CDR2 FVKESK. Trimming left V 9 bases short and J 5 bases short, with 13 bases between. Assay: immunoSEQ multiplex PCR; the TCRdb copy retains only in-frame clones and omits some. This sample carries around 120,000 clones, about 95% of them seen once, and the ten largest clones take 3.5% to 4%. The sequenced material came from blood. This TCR came from a man aged 25 to 45 in good health. The chain recombines TRBV14 with TRBJ1-1; D uncertain. The CDR3 sequence: CASAGGTTEAFF. The CDR3 DNA reads as TGTGCCAGTGCGGGAGGAACGACTGAAGCTTTCTTT.